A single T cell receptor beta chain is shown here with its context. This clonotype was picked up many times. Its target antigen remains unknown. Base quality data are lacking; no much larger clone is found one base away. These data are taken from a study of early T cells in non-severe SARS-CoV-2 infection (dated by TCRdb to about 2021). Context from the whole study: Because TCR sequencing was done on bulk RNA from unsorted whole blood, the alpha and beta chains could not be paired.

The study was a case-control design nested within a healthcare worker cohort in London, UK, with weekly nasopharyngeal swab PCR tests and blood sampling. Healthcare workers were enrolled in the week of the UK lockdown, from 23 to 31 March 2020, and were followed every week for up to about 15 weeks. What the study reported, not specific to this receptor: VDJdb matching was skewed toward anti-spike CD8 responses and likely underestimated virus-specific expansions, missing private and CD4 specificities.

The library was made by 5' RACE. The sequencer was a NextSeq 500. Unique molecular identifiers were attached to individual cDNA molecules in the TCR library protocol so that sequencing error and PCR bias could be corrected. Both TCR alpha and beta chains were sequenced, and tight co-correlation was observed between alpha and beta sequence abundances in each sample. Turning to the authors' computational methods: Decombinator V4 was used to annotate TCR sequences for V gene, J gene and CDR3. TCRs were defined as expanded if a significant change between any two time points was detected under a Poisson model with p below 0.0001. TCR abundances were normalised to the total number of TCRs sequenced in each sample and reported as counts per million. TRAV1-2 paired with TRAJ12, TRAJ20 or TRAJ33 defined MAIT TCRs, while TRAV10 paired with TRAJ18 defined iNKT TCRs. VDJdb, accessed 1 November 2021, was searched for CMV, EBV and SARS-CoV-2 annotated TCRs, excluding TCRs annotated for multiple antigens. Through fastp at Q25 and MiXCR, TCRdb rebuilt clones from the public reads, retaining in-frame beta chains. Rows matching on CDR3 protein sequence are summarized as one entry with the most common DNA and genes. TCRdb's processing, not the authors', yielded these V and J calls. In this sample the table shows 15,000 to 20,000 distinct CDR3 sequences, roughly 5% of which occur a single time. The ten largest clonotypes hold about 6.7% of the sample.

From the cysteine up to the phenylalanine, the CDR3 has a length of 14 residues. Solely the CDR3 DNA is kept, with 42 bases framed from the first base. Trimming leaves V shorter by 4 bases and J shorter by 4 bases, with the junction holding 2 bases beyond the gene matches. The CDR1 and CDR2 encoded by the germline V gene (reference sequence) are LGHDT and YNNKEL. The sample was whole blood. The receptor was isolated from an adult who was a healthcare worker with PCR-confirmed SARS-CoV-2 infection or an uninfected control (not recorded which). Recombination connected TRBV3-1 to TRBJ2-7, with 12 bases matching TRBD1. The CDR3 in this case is CASSRGQGAYEQYF. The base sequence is TGTGCCAGCAGCCGGGGACAGGGGGCGTACGAGCAGTACTTC.